This T cell receptor beta chain came from a study of cytotoxic CD8 clonotypes in ibrutinib-treated CLL. Overall study results and limits: Clonality rose at ibrutinib response, held steady in sustained remission, and fell toward baseline at progression. Public clonotypes were rare and shrank or held steady on treatment.

Details on this clone: What it binds is unknown.

Germline-derived CDR1 and CDR2 are LNHDA and SQIVND (reference sequence). The CDR3 length is 15 residues. Trimming took 6 bases from V and 0 from J; bases not matched to a gene: 5. Repertoires were generated with immunoSEQ multiplex PCR, while TCRdb's copy carries only in-frame clones and drops some. The sample records approximately 60,000 clones, roughly 54% being singletons. This chain joins TRBV19 and TRBJ2-5; TRBD1 agrees at 9 bases. Here the sequenced sample was PBMCs, taken at disease progression, from a patient treated with ibrutinib. The sequence was collected from a human donor with chronic lymphocytic leukemia. Here the CDR3 reads CASRRQGGNQETQYF. The CDR3 DNA sequence: TGTGCCAGTAGAAGACAGGGGGGAAACCAAGAGACCCAGTACTTC. Looking up the rest from reference TRBV19 and TRBJ2-5 gives the full variable domain: DGGITQSPKYLFRKEGQNVTLSCEQNLNHDAMYWYRQDPGQGLRLIYYSQIVNDFQKGDIAEGYSVSREKKESFPLTVTSAQKNPTAFYLCASRRQGGNQETQYFGPGTRLLVL.